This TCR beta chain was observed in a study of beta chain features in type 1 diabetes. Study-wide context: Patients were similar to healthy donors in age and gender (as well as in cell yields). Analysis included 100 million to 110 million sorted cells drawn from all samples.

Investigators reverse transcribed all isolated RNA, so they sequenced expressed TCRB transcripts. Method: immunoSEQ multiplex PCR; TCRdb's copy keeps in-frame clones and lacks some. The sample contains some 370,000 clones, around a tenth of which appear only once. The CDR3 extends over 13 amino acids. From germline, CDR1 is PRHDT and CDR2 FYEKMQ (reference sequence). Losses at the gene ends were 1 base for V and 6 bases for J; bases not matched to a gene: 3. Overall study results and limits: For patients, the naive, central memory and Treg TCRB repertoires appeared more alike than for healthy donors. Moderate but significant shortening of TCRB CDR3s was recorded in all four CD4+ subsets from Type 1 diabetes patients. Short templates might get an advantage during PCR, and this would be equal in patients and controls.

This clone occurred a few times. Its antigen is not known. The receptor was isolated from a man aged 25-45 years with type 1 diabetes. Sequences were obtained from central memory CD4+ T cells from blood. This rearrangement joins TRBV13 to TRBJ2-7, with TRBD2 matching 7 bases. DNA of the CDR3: TGTGCCAGCAGCTTAGCGGGGGGTCGCGAGCAGTACTTC. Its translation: CASSLAGGREQYF.